This T cell receptor beta chain was identified during a study of blood T cell repertoires in COVID-19. Study summary: Sources were T cells, B-cell-depleted T cells, or PBMCs; the material itself was cDNA or gDNA.

This CDR3 is 15 amino acids long. CDR1 is SGDLS, CDR2 YYNGEE, per germline. Trimming stripped 4 bases from V and 4 bases from J, with 14 bases between. Sequencing was performed with immunoSEQ multiplex PCR; in TCRdb, only in-frame clones are kept and a portion is missing. The sample lists approximately 200,000 clones; 80% to 85% were seen once. This sequence joins TRBV9 and TRBJ2-2, with D possibly matching TRBD1 (6 bases). Specimen: PBMCs or T cells enriched from blood (not recorded which). This TCR was sampled from a man aged 35 to 55 who had recovered from COVID-19. This chain's CDR3 is CASSPQGSGTGELFF. As DNA, the CDR3 is TGTGCCAGCAGCCCGCAGGGGTCTGGCACCGGGGAGCTGTTTTTT.